This paragraph covers one TCR beta chain sequence. Assembly of TCR beta libraries relied on iRepertoire HTBI primers together with Arm-PCR of CDR3 regions. TCRdb recomputed calls from the multiplex PCR reads with MiXCR, one row per CDR3 protein. The data contain about 420,000 distinct CDR3 sequences, 16% of them singletons. Germline V gene sequence: CDR1 SQVTM, CDR2 ANQGSEA. Between the trimmed V and J ends, which lost 6 bases and 0 bases, there was a span of 6 bases. The CDR3 is made up of 12 amino acids. Time point noted: newly diagnosed GD, antithyroid drugs for less than 3 months. PBMCs were the source of the RNA used for TCR sequencing. The sample is drawn from a study of regulatory T cells in long-lasting Graves disease. The same sample was also studied in work on T cells in Graves' hyperthyroidism and ophthalmopathy.

This receptor was taken from a woman between 18 and 29 years old with Graves disease. Material: peripheral blood mononuclear cells (PBMCs), obtained at new diagnosis, from a patient treated with antithyroid drugs. This chain joins TRBV29-1 and TRBJ1-3; D unclear. CDR3 bases: TGCAGCGTGGGTCACTCTGGAAACACCATATATTTT. It codes for CSVGHSGNTIYF. The full variable domain, with the rest looked up from reference TRBV29-1 and TRBJ1-3, is SAVISQKPSRDICQRGTSLTIQCQVDSQVTMMFWYRQQPGQSLTLIATANQGSEATYESGFVIDKFPISRPNLTFSTLTVSNMSPEDSSIYLCSVGHSGNTIYFGEGSWLTVV.